Included here is one TCR beta chain sequence, with context. Between the trimmed V and J ends, which lost 4 bases and 8 bases, there was a span of 6 bases. Germline-derived CDR1 and CDR2 are MGHRA and YSYEKL. The CDR3 totals 11 residues. Positively selected for CCR7, the CD45RO-negative cells used as naive CD8 cells excluded terminally differentiated effector memory CD45RA+ cells. Investigators spread the genomic DNA of each subset evenly over several immunoSEQ plates. Method: immunoSEQ multiplex PCR; TCRdb's copy keeps in-frame clones and lacks some. Of some 580,000 clones detected, 98% appear once; the ten largest clones hold more than 0.3%. The data were taken from a study of shared clonotypes between healthy human individuals.

This sequence joins TRBV4-1 and TRBJ2-1; D unclear. The sample was naive CD8+ T cells sorted from blood. This clonotype was obtained from a man aged 25-45 years in good health. The CDR3 DNA is TGCGCCAGCAGCCTAGGAGATGAGCAGTTCTTC. This translates into CASSLGDEQFF.